This TCR beta chain stems from a study of post-analysis software for immune sequencing data. This clonotype was seen a handful of times. Its antigen remains unknown. Unique molecular identifiers featured in each of the TCR beta cDNA libraries. Researchers reported roughly 510,000 cDNA molecules coming from about 0.98 to 11 million T cells. In TCRdb, the PCR reads were re-called with MiXCR into one record per CDR3 protein. The data show about 540,000 distinct CDR3 sequences, roughly 34% seen once. Study-level findings and limits: There was significantly lower normalized Chao1 diversity in multiple sclerosis patients than in controls. By F measure, strong co-clustering occurred among samples prepared in the same batch.

The TCR originated in a girl aged 2-17 years with multiple sclerosis. The sample consisted of blood.

CDR3 region: CASSPGMLDGYTF. CDR3 nucleotides: TGTGCCAGCAGCCCGGGGATGTTAGATGGCTACACCTTC. The chain has TRBV4-2 and TRBJ1-2, with D unclear. CDR1 and CDR2 from the germline V gene are LGHNA and YNFKEQ. The CDR3 loop spans 13 amino acids. V dropped 4 bases and J dropped 6 bases, with 12 bases sitting between them.